This passage covers 16 T cell receptor beta chains from one sample sequenced in a study of human T cells and chemical hapten exposure. TCRdb re-derived calls from the RACE reads in MiXCR, one entry per CDR3 protein. The sample holds more than 75,000 distinct CDR3 sequences, 9.6% seen once. The time point: pre-sensitization, week 0. The treatment is: therapeutic diphenylcyclopropenone sensitization with weekly scalp DPC. The input for sequencing was whole blood, taken in connection with sensitization to the hapten diphenylcyclopropenone (DPC). The receptors shown here come from a woman aged 40 to 50 with alopecia areata. Some clones in this sample may be carry-over from other donors' samples.

The V and J genes are TRBV24-1 and TRBJ2-3; no reliable D call. The germline gives CDR1 KGHDR, CDR2 SFDVKD. The germline V and J ends were trimmed by 4 bases and 1 base, with 8 bases remaining between them. The CDR3 extends over 14 amino acids. CDR3 protein: CATSEGTGTDTQYF. CDR3 DNA: TGTGCCACCAGTGAAGGTACAGGCACAGATACGCAGTATTTT.

A few counts support this clonotype. The V and J genes are TRBV12-3 or TRBV12-4 and TRBJ2-7; no clear D. The length of the CDR3 is 13 residues. Trimming removed 2 bases at V and 3 bases at J, with 8 bases between. CDR3 sequence: CASSLHSVYEQYF. The CDR3 DNA follows: TGTGCCAGCAGTTTACACTCTGTCTACGAGCAGTACTTC.

This clonotype was recorded at least ten times. The J gene is TRBJ2-2, the V gene TRBV5-1; 10 bases match TRBD1. The CDR3 totals 16 residues. Germline V gives CDR1 SGHRS, CDR2 YFSETQ. J lost 6 bases, V lost 3 bases, and 8 bases had no gene match. The CDR3 DNA follows: TGCGCCAGCAGCTACTGGACAGGGGGTAGGGCCGGGGAGCTGTTTTTT. It is translated as CASSYWTGGRAGELFF.

This clonotype showed up many times. The CDR3 region is CSAPIGNTEAFF. As DNA, the CDR3 is TGCAGTGCCCCTATCGGGAACACTGAAGCTTTCTTT. This chain links TRBV20-1 with TRBJ1-1; D unresolved. This CDR3 comprises 12 residues. Germline CDR1 DFQATT, CDR2 SNEGSKA (reference sequence). Between the trimmed V and J ends, which lost 6 bases and 1 base, there was a span of 9 bases.

The CDR3 sequence is CASSPHSGVVGEKLFF. The CDR3 region has the DNA TGTGCCAGCAGCCCCCATTCGGGGGTGGTAGGGGAAAAACTGTTTTTT. This sequence joins TRBV7-9 and TRBJ1-4; D possibly corresponds to TRBD1 (5 bases). Germline V gene lookup returns CDR1 SEHNR and CDR2 FQNEAQ (reference sequence). There are 16 residues in the CDR3. The germline V and J ends were trimmed by 5 bases and 8 bases, with 21 bases remaining between them.

The chain recombines TRBV7-2 with TRBJ2-5; no clear D. CDR3 length: 14 amino acids. Trimming stripped 3 bases from V and 2 bases from J, with 10 bases between. Germline V CDR1 and CDR2: SGHTA, FQGNSA. The CDR3 loop is CASSFNFGQETQYF. The CDR3 bases are TGTGCCAGCAGCTTTAACTTCGGGCAAGAGACCCAGTACTTC.

This clonotype was recorded many times. For the CDR3, the DNA is TGTGCCAGCAGTTTAGCCCGGGGGACCTACTATGGCTACACCTTC. Its protein product is CASSLARGTYYGYTF. The chain recombines TRBV12-3 or TRBV12-4 with TRBJ1-2, with D possibly TRBD1 on 5 matching bases. The ends were cut back, 0 bases at V and 3 bases at J, with 11 bases in the middle. The CDR3 length is 15 residues.

This clonotype has a handful of counts. This rearrangement joins TRBV7-8 to TRBJ2-7, with D unclear. The CDR3 is 11 residues long. CDR1 and CDR2 (germline): SGHVS, FQNEAQ. The ends were cut back, 3 bases at V and 7 bases at J, with 7 bases in the middle. DNA for the CDR3: TGTGCCAGCAGCTTTCTGGGGGAGCAGTACTTC. This translates into CASSFLGEQYF.

In this sample, this clonotype turned up a few times. The chain carries TRBV12-3 or TRBV12-4 and TRBJ2-6, with D uncertain. This CDR3 is 15 amino acids long. Trimming cost V 6 bases and J 0 bases, with 9 bases left between them. In nucleotides, the CDR3 is TGTGCCAGCAGCCCCCTTAGCTCTGGGGCCAACGTCCTGACTTTC. It encodes CASSPLSSGANVLTF.

This clonotype was observed many times. This sequence joins TRBV4-2 and TRBJ1-3, with D possibly TRBD1 on 6 matching bases. Trimming took 4 bases from V and 2 from J, leaving 9 bases between them. The V gene's germline CDR1 is LGHNA and CDR2 YNFKEQ. The CDR3 extends over 14 amino acids. CDR3 loop: CASSPTGTGNTIYF. Here the CDR3 DNA reads TGTGCCAGCAGCCCTACAGGGACTGGAAACACCATATATTTT.

Regarding this clonotype: One end of the junction is discordant with germline, which a read error may explain. J is TRBJ2-7 and V is TRBV6-2 or TRBV6-3; D might be TRBD1 (6 bases). The CDR3 consists of 13 residues. Germline lookup yields CDR1 MNHEY and CDR2 SVGEGT. The CDR3 nucleotides read TGTGCCAGCAGTTACACCCCTACAGGGCCCCTCCGCTTC. The encoded protein is CASSYTPTGPLRF.

This chain links TRBV29-1 with TRBJ2-7, with 7 bases that match TRBD1. The CDR3 covers 13 residues. Looked up from germline, CDR1 is SQVTM and CDR2 is ANQGSEA. The ends lost 1 base at V and 1 base at J; junction bases unmatched: 1. In nucleotides, the CDR3 is TGCAGCGTTGAAGGCAGGGGGTCCTACGAGCAGTACTTC. Its translation: CSVEGRGSYEQYF.

In the case of this clonotype: This may be a read error, as it is one base from a much larger clone. V usage is TRBV6-6 and J usage is TRBJ1-1, with D possibly TRBD1 on 5 matching bases. Trimming shortened V by 9 bases and J by 1 base, and 21 bases separated the two germline ends. CDR1 is MNHNY, CDR2 SVGAGI, per germline (reference sequence). The CDR3 runs 16 residues. The CDR3 here is CARTRDSSSGNTEAFF. The CDR3 region has the DNA TGTGCCAGGACCCGAGACAGTTCCTCAGGGAACACTGAAGCTTTCTTT.

This sequence joins TRBV15 and TRBJ1-5, with 7 bases fitting TRBD1. This CDR3 contains 15 residues. With V trimmed by 5 bases and J by 9 bases, 13 bases remained unmatched. In germline, CDR1 is LNHNV, CDR2 YYDKDF (reference sequence). The CDR3 loop reads CATSWQKGAYRPQHF. The CDR3, as DNA: TGTGCCACCAGCTGGCAAAAGGGGGCGTATCGGCCCCAGCATTTT. Complete variable domain (other parts from reference TRBV15 and TRBJ1-5): DAMVIQNPRYQVTQFGKPVTLSCSQTLNHNVMYWYQQKSSQAPKLLFHYYDKDFNNEADTPDNFQSRRPNTSFCFLDIRSPGLGDTAMYLCATSWQKGAYRPQHFGDGTRLSIL.

This clonotype was picked up many times. The V call is TRBV7-8, the J call TRBJ1-6; D remains ambiguous. Trimming pared 4 bases from V and 3 bases from J, leaving 10 bases between. The germline V gene has CDR1 SGHVS and CDR2 FQNEAQ. The length of the CDR3 is 15 residues. This CDR3 reads CASSSRTLYNSPLHF. CDR3 DNA: TGTGCCAGCAGCTCCAGGACCCTCTATAATTCACCCCTCCACTTT.

This chain links TRBV27 with TRBJ2-5, with TRBD1 as a possible D gene (5 bases). The germline V gene has CDR1 MNHEY and CDR2 SMNVEV (reference sequence). This CDR3 has 13 amino acids. V lost 4 bases, J lost 4 bases, and 10 bases lay in between. In DNA form, the CDR3 reads TGTGCCAGCAGTTCCCAGGGCCCAGAGACCCAGTACTTC. It encodes CASSSQGPETQYF.